Each of the 2 T cell receptor beta chains below was sequenced from the same sample in a study of cytomegalovirus exposure and HLA in healthy donors. The PCR was carried out with 60 Vbeta primers and 13 Jbeta primers. The data were produced by immunoSEQ multiplex PCR, yet TCRdb's version contains in-frame clones alone and is incomplete. This table holds fewer than 150,000 clones, 60% to 85% found once. Source material: PBMCs. The source is a man between 35 and 55 years old in good health and CMV-seropositive.

V and J are TRBV11-2 and TRBJ2-3; tentatively, D is TRBD2 (6 bases). CDR1 is SGHAT, CDR2 FQNNGV, per germline. The V end was cut by 1 base, the J end by 5 bases, with 16 bases between. The length of the CDR3 is 16 residues. DNA of the CDR3: TGTGCCAGCAGCTTAGGGCTAGCCCCCGGGAGAGATACGCAGTATTTT. Protein sequence: CASSLGLAPGRDTQYF.

The chain carries TRBV13 and TRBJ2-1; 9 bases match TRBD1. V dropped 4 bases and J dropped 7; count of bases not matched to a gene: 8. Germline CDR1 PRHDT, CDR2 FYEKMQ (reference sequence). The CDR3 is made up of 15 amino acids. In DNA, the CDR3 is TGTGCCAGCAGCTCCGGGACAGGGAGGAGAAATGAGCAGTTCTTC. The encoded protein is CASSSGTGRRNEQFF.